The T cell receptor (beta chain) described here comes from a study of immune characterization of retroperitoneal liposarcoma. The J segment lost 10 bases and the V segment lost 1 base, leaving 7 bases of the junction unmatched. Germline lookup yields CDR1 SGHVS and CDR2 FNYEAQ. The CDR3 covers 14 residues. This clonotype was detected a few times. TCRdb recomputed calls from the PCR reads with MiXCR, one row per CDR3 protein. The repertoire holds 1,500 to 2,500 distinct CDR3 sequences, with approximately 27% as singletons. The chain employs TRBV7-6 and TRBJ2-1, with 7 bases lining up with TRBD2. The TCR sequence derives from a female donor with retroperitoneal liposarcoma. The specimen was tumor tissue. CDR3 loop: CASSLEGGSREQFF. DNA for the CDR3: TGTGCCAGCAGCTTAGAGGGCGGGAGCCGGGAGCAGTTCTTC.